The 25 T cell receptor beta chains listed next were all sequenced from one sample in a study of blood T cell repertoires in COVID-19. Profiling relied on immunoSEQ multiplex PCR, and the TCRdb table lists in-frame clones only, not all of them. The sample has approximately 140,000 clones; around 87% are singletons. The sample was peripheral blood. Receptor source: an older man with acute or convalescent COVID-19.

The CDR3 coding sequence is TGCGCCAGCAGCTTGGAGGCAGGGGGCCAGCAGTACTTC. It translates to CASSLEAGGQQYF. The genes are TRBV5-1 and TRBJ2-4; 8 bases fit TRBD1. The CDR3 sequence is 13 residues long. Trimming took 0 bases from V and 13 from J; bases not matched to a gene: 6. Germline-derived CDR1 and CDR2 are SGHRS and YFSETQ. Using reference TRBV5-1 and TRBJ2-4 for the parts outside the CDR3, the full variable domain is KAGVTQTPRYLIKTRGQQVTLSCSPISGHRSVSWYQQTPGQGLQFLFEYFSETQRNKGNFPGRFSGRQFSNSRSEMNVSTLELGDSALYLCASSLEAGGQQYFGAGTRLSVL.

This chain connects TRBV7-9 to TRBJ2-2, with D maybe TRBD2 (5 bases). Germline lookup yields CDR1 SEHNR and CDR2 FQNEAQ (reference sequence). The length of the CDR3 is 15 residues. V lost 3 bases, J lost 5 bases, and 13 bases lay in between. CDR3 DNA sequence: TGTGCCAGCAGCTTTACAGAACCGGGGACCGGGGAGCTGTTTTTT. Protein product: CASSFTEPGTGELFF.

This sequence joins TRBV11-2 and TRBJ2-1; 8 bases are shared with TRBD2. V trimming: 1 base; J trimming: 4 bases; junction bases outside the gene matches: 9. This CDR3 is built from 17 residues. CDR1 is SGHAT, CDR2 FQNNGV, per germline. CDR3 in amino acids: CASSLGAGDLGYNEQFF. The CDR3 bases are TGTGCCAGCAGCTTAGGAGCGGGAGATCTTGGATACAATGAGCAGTTCTTC. The variable domain in full, completed from reference TRBV11-2 and TRBJ2-1, reads EAGVAQSPRYKIIEKRQSVAFWCNPISGHATLYWYQQILGQGPKLLIQFQNNGVVDDSQLPKDRFSAERLKGVDSTLKIQPAKLEDSAVYLCASSLGAGDLGYNEQFFGPGTRLTVL.

Comment on this clone: The junction departs from germline at one end; a sequencing error may be responsible. The chain combines TRBV2 with TRBJ2-1; 14 bases are shared with TRBD2. Germline CDR1 and CDR2: SNHLY and FYNNEI. The CDR3 sequence is 17 residues long. DNA for the CDR3: TGTGCCAGCAGTCCAGGGACTAGCGGGAGAACTGGGGTTGAGCGGTTCTTC. It codes for CASSPGTSGRTGVERFF.

V and J are TRBV3-1 (or the pseudogene TRBV3-2) and TRBJ2-7, with 7 bases matching TRBD2. The V segment lost 4 bases and the J segment 0 bases; nucleotides outside the gene matches: 9. CDR1 and CDR2 from the germline V gene are LGHDT and YNNKEL (reference sequence). The CDR3 sequence is 16 residues long. Here the CDR3 DNA reads TGTGCCAGCAGCCTCTCGTGGGGGGGAAACTCCTACGAGCAGTACTTC. This encodes CASSLSWGGNSYEQYF.

A few counts support this clone. V usage is TRBV5-5 and J usage is TRBJ1-2; no reliable D call. Germline CDR1 is SGHKS and CDR2 is YYEKEE (reference sequence). Trimming pared 0 bases from V and 7 bases from J, leaving 10 bases between. The CDR3 totals 13 residues. The CDR3 DNA reads TGTGCCAGCAGCTTGGAGGAGGGCCGTGGCTACACCTTC. It specifies CASSLEEGRGYTF.

The chain combines TRBV27 with TRBJ2-3; TRBD2 agrees at 8 bases. The CDR3 loop spans 15 amino acids. V lost 3 bases and J lost 6; bases outside the gene matches: 8. In germline, CDR1 is MNHEY, CDR2 SMNVEV (reference sequence). This CDR3 reads CASSFYREGVDTQYF. The DNA for the CDR3 is TGTGCCAGCAGTTTTTATCGGGAGGGGGTGGATACGCAGTATTTT.

V gene TRBV27 combines with J gene TRBJ2-2; 7 bases map to TRBD2. With V trimmed by 6 bases and J by 2 bases, 6 bases remained unmatched. Germline V CDR1 and CDR2: MNHEY, SMNVEV (reference sequence). CDR3 length equals 15 residues. CDR3: CASRLSGANTGELFF. The CDR3 nucleotides read TGTGCCAGCAGATTAAGCGGGGCTAACACCGGGGAGCTGTTTTTT.

V usage is TRBV2 and J usage is TRBJ1-6; D perhaps matches TRBD1 (6 bases). This CDR3 contains 15 residues. V lost 5 bases and J lost 0, with 8 bases in between. The germline CDR1 and CDR2 sequences are SNHLY and FYNNEI. This CDR3 reads CASSTGSSYNSPLHF. For the CDR3, the DNA is TGTGCCAGCAGTACAGGGAGCTCCTATAATTCACCCCTCCACTTT. The entire variable domain, with the rest obtained from reference TRBV2 and TRBJ1-6, is as follows: EPEVTQTPSHQVTQMGQEVILRCVPISNHLYFYWYRQILGQKVEFLVSFYNNEISEKSEIFDDQFSVERPDGSNFTLKIRSTKLEDSAMYFCASSTGSSYNSPLHFGNGTRLTVT.

V usage is TRBV2 and J usage is TRBJ2-3, with 7 bases matching TRBD2. Trimming removed 7 bases from V and 6 bases from J; junction bases left unmatched: 7. The germline CDR1 and CDR2 sequences are SNHLY and FYNNEI. The CDR3 is 13 amino acids. For the CDR3, the DNA is TGTGCCAGCACGTTGGTAGCGGGTGATACGCAGTATTTT. This translates into CASTLVAGDTQYF. Complete variable domain (other parts from reference TRBV2 and TRBJ2-3): EPEVTQTPSHQVTQMGQEVILRCVPISNHLYFYWYRQILGQKVEFLVSFYNNEISEKSEIFDDQFSVERPDGSNFTLKIRSTKLEDSAMYFCASTLVAGDTQYFGPGTRLTVL.

The chain joins TRBV6-6 to TRBJ1-2; no clear D. The CDR3 contains 15 residues. Trimming removed 5 bases at V and 4 bases at J, with 17 bases between. Germline-derived CDR1 and CDR2 are MNHNY and SVGAGI (reference sequence). The CDR3 here is CASSPQGGGSYGYTF. The CDR3 region has the DNA TGTGCCAGCAGTCCCCAAGGTGGCGGCAGCTATGGCTACACCTTC.

The rearrangement uses TRBV14 and TRBJ2-7, with D perhaps matching TRBD2 (5 bases). CDR3 length: 20 amino acids. Germline V CDR1 and CDR2: SGHDN, FVKESK. Trimming removed 1 base at V and 0 bases at J, with 25 bases between. CDR3 DNA sequence: TGTGCCAGCAGCCAAGGAACTAGTTACAGTCTCCTAAGGGTCTCCTACGAGCAGTACTTC. As protein: CASSQGTSYSLLRVSYEQYF.

The CDR3 DNA follows: TGTGCCAGCAGTTTATCAGGAAATCAGCCCCAGCATTTT. Amino acid sequence: CASSLSGNQPQHF. The rearrangement joins TRBV12-3 or TRBV12-4 to TRBJ1-5; no definite D call. CDR3 length: 13 residues. The V end lost 2 bases, the J end lost 4 bases, and 6 bases lay between the germline ends.

In DNA form, the CDR3 reads TGTGCCAGCTCCCTTGACAGGGGAGAAATTTACGAGCAGTACTTC. Encoded protein: CASSLDRGEIYEQYF. V usage is TRBV18 and J usage is TRBJ2-7, with 8 nucleotides matching TRBD1. The CDR3 is made up of 15 amino acids. Germline CDR1 KGHSH, CDR2 LQKENI. With 6 bases clipped from V and 4 bases from J, the junction kept 11 bases outside the gene matches.

The rearrangement uses TRBV5-6 and TRBJ1-5; maybe TRBD1 (6 bases). Per germline, CDR1 SGHDT and CDR2 YYEEEE. The germline V and J ends were trimmed by 0 bases and 6 bases, with 16 bases remaining between them. This CDR3 is 16 amino acids long. This chain's CDR3 is CASSLAGGAFRQPQHF. CDR3 DNA sequence: TGTGCCAGCAGCTTGGCGGGGGGGGCATTTCGTCAGCCCCAGCATTTT.

The chain uses TRBV5-1 and TRBJ2-7, with 11 bases fitting TRBD2. The germline V gene has CDR1 SGHRS and CDR2 YFSETQ. The CDR3 is 16 amino acids. V was pared by 4 bases and J by 2 bases, with 8 bases of the junction left unmatched. CDR3 nucleotide sequence: TGCGCCAGCAGCCCGCCGACTAGCGGGATTCCCTACGAGCAGTACTTC. As protein: CASSPPTSGIPYEQYF.

J is TRBJ1-6 and V is TRBV6-5, with 7 bases aligning to TRBD1. Germline CDR1 is MNHEY and CDR2 is SVGAGI. CDR3 length: 14 amino acids. Unmatched junction bases numbered 1, after V lost 4 bases and J lost 4 bases. The CDR3: CASSSGGYNSPLHF. The CDR3 bases are TGTGCCAGCAGTTCAGGGGGGTATAATTCACCCCTCCACTTT.

The chain combines TRBV10-2 with TRBJ2-7; no clear D. Germline CDR1 WSHSY, CDR2 SAAADI. CDR3 length equals 14 residues. V was clipped by 6 bases and J by 0 bases, with 12 bases between them. The CDR3 coding sequence is TGCGCCAGCAGACGAGCCACTCGCTCCTACGAGCAGTACTTC. As protein: CASRRATRSYEQYF.

There are a few counts of this clone. The chain links TRBV19 to TRBJ2-1; perhaps TRBD2 as D (6 bases). The CDR3 is 15 amino acids. CDR1 and CDR2 from the germline V gene are LNHDA and SQIVND (reference sequence). V dropped 4 bases and J dropped 0 bases, with 10 bases sitting between them. Written as DNA, the CDR3 is TGTGCCAGTAGTACCGGGGGAAACTCCTACAATGAGCAGTTCTTC. Amino acid sequence: CASSTGGNSYNEQFF.

The gene calls are TRBV7-2 and TRBJ1-1, with D unresolved. This CDR3 comprises 14 residues. Germline lookup yields CDR1 SGHTA and CDR2 FQGNSA. Between the trimmed V and J ends, which lost 4 bases and 0 bases, there was a span of 9 bases. CDR3 in DNA: TGTGCCAGCAGCTGGATCCAGGTGAACACTGAAGCTTTCTTT. Its protein is CASSWIQVNTEAFF.

V is TRBV6-5 and J is TRBJ1-5; 7 bases match TRBD1. After removal of 2 bases from V and 3 bases from J, the junction contained 4 bases not matched to a gene. This CDR3 has 15 residues. Germline CDR1 and CDR2: MNHEY and SVGAGI. Here the CDR3 DNA reads TGTGCCAGCAGTTACCCGGGACAGATCAATCAGCCCCAGCATTTT. As protein: CASSYPGQINQPQHF.

The rearrangement uses TRBV29-1 and TRBJ1-2, with 11 bases identical to TRBD1. After removal of 5 bases from V and 7 bases from J, the junction contained 6 bases not matched to a gene. The V gene's germline CDR1 is SQVTM and CDR2 ANQGSEA. The CDR3 loop spans 13 amino acids. The CDR3 here is CSVLDRGRGGYTF. The DNA for the CDR3 is TGCAGCGTTTTGGACAGGGGGCGAGGTGGCTACACCTTC.

The V call is TRBV7-8, the J call TRBJ2-2; 9 bases line up with TRBD1. V lost 5 bases to trimming and J lost 7 bases; unmatched junction nucleotides: 14. From germline, CDR1 is SGHVS and CDR2 FQNEAQ. The CDR3 totals 17 residues. CDR3 amino acids: CASSPRSTGGSIGELFF. CDR3 nucleotides: TGTGCCAGCAGCCCCCGAAGTACAGGGGGCTCGATCGGGGAGCTGTTTTTT.

The chain links TRBV21-1 to TRBJ2-7; the table assigns TRBD1, which was not confirmed against the DNA. TRBV21-1 is shown as a pseudogene. The CDR3 covers 14 residues. Here the CDR3 DNA reads TGTGCCAGGAGCATTCGACAGGGGGACTACGAGCAGTACTTC. It translates to CARSIRQGDYEQYF.

The chain uses TRBV28 and TRBJ2-2, with D possibly matching TRBD1 (5 bases). The CDR3 loop spans 13 amino acids. Per the germline V gene, CDR1 is MDHEN and CDR2 is SYDVKM. Trimming removed 7 bases at V and 2 bases at J, with 8 bases between. The CDR3 coding sequence is TGTGCCAGCACAGGGTCCAACACCGGGGAGCTGTTTTTT. This codes for CASTGSNTGELFF.